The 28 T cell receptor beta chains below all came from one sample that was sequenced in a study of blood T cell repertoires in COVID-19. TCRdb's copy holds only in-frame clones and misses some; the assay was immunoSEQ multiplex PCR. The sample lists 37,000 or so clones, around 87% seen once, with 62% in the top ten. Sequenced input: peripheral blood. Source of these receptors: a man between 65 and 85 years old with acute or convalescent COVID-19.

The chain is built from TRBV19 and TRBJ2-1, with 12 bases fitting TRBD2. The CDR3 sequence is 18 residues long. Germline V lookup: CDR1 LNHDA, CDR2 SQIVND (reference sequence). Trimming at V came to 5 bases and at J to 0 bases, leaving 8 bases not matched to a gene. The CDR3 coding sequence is TGTGCCAGTAGTGAGACTAGCGGGGGCTTTAGCTCCTACAATGAGCAGTTCTTC. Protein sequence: CASSETSGGFSSYNEQFF.

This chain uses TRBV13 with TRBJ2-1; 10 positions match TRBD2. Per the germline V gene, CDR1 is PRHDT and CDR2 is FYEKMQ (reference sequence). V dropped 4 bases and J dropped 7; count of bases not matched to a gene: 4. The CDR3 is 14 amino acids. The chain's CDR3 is CASSSASGSNEQFF. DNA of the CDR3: TGTGCCAGCAGCTCCGCTAGCGGGAGTAATGAGCAGTTCTTC.

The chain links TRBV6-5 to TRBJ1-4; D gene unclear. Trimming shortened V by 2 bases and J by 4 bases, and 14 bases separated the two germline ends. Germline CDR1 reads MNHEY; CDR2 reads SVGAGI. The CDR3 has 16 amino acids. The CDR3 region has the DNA TGTGCCAGCAGTTACAAATCCGGCCAGGATAATGAAAAACTGTTTTTT. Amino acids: CASSYKSGQDNEKLFF.

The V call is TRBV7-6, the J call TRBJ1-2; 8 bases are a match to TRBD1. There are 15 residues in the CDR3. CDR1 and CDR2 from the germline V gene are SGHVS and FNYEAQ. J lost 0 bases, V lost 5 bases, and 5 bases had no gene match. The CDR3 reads CASSPPDRANYGYTF. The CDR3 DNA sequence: TGTGCCAGCAGCCCCCCGGACAGGGCTAACTATGGCTACACCTTC.

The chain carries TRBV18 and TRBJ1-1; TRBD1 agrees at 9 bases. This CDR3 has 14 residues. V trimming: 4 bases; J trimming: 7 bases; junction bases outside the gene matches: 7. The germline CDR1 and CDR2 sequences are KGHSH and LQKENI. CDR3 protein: CASSLQGAKGEAFF. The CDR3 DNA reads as TGTGCCAGCTCACTACAGGGGGCGAAAGGTGAAGCTTTCTTT.

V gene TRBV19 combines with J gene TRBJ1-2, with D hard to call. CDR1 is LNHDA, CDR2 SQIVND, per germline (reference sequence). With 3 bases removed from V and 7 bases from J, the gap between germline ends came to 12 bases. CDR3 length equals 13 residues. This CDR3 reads CASSISVLVGYTF. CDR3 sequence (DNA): TGTGCCAGTAGTATCTCGGTTTTGGTTGGCTACACCTTC.

CDR3 coding DNA: TGTGCCAGCAGTACAGGGGCGATATCCTACGAGCAGTACTTC. This codes for CASSTGAISYEQYF. This rearrangement joins TRBV2 to TRBJ2-7; 7 positions agree with TRBD1. Germline loops: CDR1 SNHLY, CDR2 FYNNEI. V gave up 5 bases and J gave up 1 base; unmatched junction bases: 5. The CDR3 is 14 residues long.

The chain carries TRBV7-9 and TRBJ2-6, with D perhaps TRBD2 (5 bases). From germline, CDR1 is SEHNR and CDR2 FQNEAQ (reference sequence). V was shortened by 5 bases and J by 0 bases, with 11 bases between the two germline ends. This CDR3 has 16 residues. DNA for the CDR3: TGTGCCAGCAGCCCCCGAGGGCGCTCTGGGGCCAACGTCCTGACTTTC. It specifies CASSPRGRSGANVLTF.

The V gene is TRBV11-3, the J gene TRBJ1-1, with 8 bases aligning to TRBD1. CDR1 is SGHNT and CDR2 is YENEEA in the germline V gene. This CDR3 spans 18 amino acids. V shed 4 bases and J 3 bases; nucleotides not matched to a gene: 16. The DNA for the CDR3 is TGTGCCAGCAGCTCATCGACCCCAGGGGGCGCGGGAGACACTGAAGCTTTCTTT. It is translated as CASSSSTPGGAGDTEAFF. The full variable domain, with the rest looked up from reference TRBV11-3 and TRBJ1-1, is EAGVVQSPRYKIIEKKQPVAFWCNPISGHNTLYWYLQNLGQGPELLIRYENEEAVDDSQLPKDRFSAERLKGVDSTLKIQPAELGDSAVYLCASSSSTPGGAGDTEAFFGQGTRLTVV.

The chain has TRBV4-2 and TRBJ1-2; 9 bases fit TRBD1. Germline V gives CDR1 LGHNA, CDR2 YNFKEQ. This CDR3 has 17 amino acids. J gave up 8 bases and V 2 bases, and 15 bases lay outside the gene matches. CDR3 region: CASSQLLEGQGTEGYTF. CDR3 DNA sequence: TGTGCCAGCAGCCAACTTCTAGAAGGACAGGGGACGGAAGGCTACACCTTC.

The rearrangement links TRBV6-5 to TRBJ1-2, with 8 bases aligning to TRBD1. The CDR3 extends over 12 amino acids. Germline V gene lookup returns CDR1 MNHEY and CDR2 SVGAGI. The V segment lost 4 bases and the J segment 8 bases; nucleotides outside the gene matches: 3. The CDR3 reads CASSSGGRGYTF. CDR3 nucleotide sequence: TGTGCCAGCAGTTCAGGGGGCAGAGGCTACACCTTC.

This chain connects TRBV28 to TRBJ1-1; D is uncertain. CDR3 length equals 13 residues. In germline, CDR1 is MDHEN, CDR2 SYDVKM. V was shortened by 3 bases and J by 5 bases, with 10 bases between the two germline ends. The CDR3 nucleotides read TGTGCCAGCAGTTTCGCGAGGGTTACTGAAGCTTTCTTT. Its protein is CASSFARVTEAFF. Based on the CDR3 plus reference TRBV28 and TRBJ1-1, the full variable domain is DVKVTQSSRYLVKRTGEKVFLECVQDMDHENMFWYRQDPGLGLRLIYFSYDVKMKEKGDIPEGYSVSREKKERFSLILESASTNQTSMYLCASSFARVTEAFFGQGTRLTVV.

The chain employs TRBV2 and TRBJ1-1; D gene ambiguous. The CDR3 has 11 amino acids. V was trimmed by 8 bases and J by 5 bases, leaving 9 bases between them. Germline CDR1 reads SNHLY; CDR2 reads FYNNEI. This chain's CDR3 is CASWAGTEAFF. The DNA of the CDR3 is TGTGCCAGCTGGGCAGGAACTGAAGCTTTCTTT.

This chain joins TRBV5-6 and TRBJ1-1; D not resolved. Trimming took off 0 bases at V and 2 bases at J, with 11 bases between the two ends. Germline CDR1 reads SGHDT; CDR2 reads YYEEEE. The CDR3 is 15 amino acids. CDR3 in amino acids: CASSLVLRANTEAFF. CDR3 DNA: TGTGCCAGCAGCTTGGTTTTACGAGCAAACACTGAAGCTTTCTTT.

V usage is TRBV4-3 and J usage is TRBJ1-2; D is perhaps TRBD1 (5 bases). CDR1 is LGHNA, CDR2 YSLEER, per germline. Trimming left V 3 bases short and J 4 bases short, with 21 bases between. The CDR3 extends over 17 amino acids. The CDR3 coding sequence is TGCGCCAGCAGCCAGGGATTTGGGGAGGGGACGGTCTATGGCTACACCTTC. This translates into CASSQGFGEGTVYGYTF.

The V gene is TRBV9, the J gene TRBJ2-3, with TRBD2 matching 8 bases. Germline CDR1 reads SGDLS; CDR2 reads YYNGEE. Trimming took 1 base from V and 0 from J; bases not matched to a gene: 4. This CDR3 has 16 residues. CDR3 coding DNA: TGTGCCAGCAGCGTACGGGAGGGATCTAGCACAGATACGCAGTATTTT. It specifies CASSVREGSSTDTQYF.

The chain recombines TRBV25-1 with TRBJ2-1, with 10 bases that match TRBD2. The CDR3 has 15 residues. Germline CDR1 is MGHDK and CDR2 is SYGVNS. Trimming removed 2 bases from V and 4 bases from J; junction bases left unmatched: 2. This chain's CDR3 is CASSEPSGGYNEQFF. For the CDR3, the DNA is TGTGCCAGCAGTGAACCTAGCGGGGGTTACAATGAGCAGTTCTTC.

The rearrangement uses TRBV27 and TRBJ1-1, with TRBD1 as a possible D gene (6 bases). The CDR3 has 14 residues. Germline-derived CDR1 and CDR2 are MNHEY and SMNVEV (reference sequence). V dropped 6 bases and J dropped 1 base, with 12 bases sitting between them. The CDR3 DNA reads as TGTGCCAGCAGCCGCGGGGGGCCGAACACTGAAGCTTTCTTT. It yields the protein CASSRGGPNTEAFF.

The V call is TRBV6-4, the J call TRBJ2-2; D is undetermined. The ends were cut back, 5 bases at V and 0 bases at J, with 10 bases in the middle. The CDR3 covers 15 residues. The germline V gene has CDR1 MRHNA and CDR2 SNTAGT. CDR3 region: CASSPVGANTGELFF. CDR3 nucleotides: TGTGCCAGCAGTCCCGTAGGAGCGAACACCGGGGAGCTGTTTTTT.

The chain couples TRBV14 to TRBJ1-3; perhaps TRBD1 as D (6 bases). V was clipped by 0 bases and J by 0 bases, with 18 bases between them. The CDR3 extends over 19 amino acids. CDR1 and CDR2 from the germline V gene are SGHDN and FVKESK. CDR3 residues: CASSQDFGPGVHSGNTIYF. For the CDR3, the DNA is TGTGCCAGCAGCCAAGATTTCGGCCCAGGGGTCCACTCTGGAAACACCATATATTTT.

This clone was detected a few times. The DNA for the CDR3 is TGTGCCACCAACAGGGGAATGAACACTGAAGCTTTCTTT. As protein: CATNRGMNTEAFF. The V and J genes are TRBV6-5 and TRBJ1-1; 7 nucleotides line up with TRBD1. The germline gives CDR1 MNHEY, CDR2 SVGAGI. V was clipped by 10 bases and J by 0 bases; unmatched bases: 5. The CDR3 has 13 amino acids.

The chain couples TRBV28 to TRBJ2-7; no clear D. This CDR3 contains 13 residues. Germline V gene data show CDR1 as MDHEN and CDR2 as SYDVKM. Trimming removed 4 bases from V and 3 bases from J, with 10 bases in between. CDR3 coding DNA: TGTGCCAGCAGTTCACCGGGTTACTACGAGCAGTACTTC. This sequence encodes CASSSPGYYEQYF. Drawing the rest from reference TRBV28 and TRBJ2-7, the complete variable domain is DVKVTQSSRYLVKRTGEKVFLECVQDMDHENMFWYRQDPGLGLRLIYFSYDVKMKEKGDIPEGYSVSREKKERFSLILESASTNQTSMYLCASSSPGYYEQYFGPGTRLTVT.

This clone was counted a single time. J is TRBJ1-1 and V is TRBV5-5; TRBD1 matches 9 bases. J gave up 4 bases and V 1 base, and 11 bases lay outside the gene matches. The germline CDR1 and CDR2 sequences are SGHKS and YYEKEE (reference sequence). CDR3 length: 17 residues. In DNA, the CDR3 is TGTGCCAGCAGCTTGAGACAGGGGGATTATTTGAGCACTGAAGCTTTCTTT. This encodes CASSLRQGDYLSTEAFF.

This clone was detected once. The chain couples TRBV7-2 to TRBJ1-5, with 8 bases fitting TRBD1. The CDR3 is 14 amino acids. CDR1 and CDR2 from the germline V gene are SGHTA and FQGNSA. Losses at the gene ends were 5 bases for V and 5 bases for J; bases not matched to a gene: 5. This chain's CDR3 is CASSLLTGDQPQHF. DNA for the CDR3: TGTGCCAGCAGCCTCCTGACAGGGGATCAGCCCCAGCATTTT.

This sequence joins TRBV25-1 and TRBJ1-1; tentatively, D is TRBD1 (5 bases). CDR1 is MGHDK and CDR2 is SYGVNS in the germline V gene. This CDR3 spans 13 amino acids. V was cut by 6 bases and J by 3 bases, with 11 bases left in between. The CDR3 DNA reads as TGTGCCAGCAGCCTTCAGGGATACACTGAAGCTTTCTTT. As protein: CASSLQGYTEAFF. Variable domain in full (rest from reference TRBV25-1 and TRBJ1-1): EADIYQTPRYLVIGTGKKITLECSQTMGHDKMYWYQQDPGMELHLIHYSYGVNSTEKGDLSSESTVSRIRTEHFPLTLESARPSHTSQYLCASSLQGYTEAFFGQGTRLTVV.

CDR3 sequence: CASSLALGQSGNTIYF. In DNA, the CDR3 is TGTGCCAGCAGCTTAGCGCTAGGCCAGTCTGGAAACACCATATATTTT. The chain recombines TRBV7-9 with TRBJ1-3; D gene uncertain. Germline CDR1 SEHNR, CDR2 FQNEAQ (reference sequence). The V end lost 0 bases, the J end lost 1 base, and 10 bases lay between the germline ends. This CDR3 has 16 residues.

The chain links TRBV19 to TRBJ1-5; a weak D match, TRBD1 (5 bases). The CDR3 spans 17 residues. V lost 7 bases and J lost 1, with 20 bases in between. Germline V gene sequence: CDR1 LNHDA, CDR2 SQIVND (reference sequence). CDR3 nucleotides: TGTGCCAGTACCCCATGGGCAGGGCCAGGGAGCAATCAGCCCCAGCATTTT. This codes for CASTPWAGPGSNQPQHF.

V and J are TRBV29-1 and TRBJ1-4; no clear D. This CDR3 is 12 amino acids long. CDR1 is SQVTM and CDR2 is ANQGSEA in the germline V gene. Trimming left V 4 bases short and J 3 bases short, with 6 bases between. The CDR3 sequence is CSVVSSNEKLFF. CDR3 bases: TGCAGCGTTGTCAGTTCTAATGAAAAACTGTTTTTT.